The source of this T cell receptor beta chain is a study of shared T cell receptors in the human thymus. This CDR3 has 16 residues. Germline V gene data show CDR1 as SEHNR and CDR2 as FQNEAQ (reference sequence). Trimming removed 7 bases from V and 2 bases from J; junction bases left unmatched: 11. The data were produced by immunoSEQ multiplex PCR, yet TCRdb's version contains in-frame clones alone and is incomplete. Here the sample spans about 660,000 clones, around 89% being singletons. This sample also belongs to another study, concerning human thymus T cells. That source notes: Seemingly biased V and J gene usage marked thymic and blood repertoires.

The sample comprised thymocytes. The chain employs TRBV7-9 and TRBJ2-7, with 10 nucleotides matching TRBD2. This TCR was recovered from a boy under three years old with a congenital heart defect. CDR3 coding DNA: TGTGCCAGCAACGCGGTAACTAGCGGGACCCCCTACGAGCAGTACTTC. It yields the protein CASNAVTSGTPYEQYF.